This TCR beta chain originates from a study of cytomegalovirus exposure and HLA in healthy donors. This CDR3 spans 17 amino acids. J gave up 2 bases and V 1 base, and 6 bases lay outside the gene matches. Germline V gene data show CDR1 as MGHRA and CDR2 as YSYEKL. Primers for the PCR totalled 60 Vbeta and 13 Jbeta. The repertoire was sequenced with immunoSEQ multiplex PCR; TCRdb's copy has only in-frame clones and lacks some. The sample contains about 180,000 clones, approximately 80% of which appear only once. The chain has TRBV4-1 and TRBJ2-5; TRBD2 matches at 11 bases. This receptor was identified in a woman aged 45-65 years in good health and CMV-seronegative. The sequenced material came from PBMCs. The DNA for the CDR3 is TGCGCCAGCAGCCAAGTAGCGGGAGGGCCGTTGCAAGAGACCCAGTACTTC. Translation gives CASSQVAGGPLQETQYF.